This TCR beta chain derives from a study of shared clonotypes between healthy human individuals. Study context: Per-donor plates numbered three CD4 naive, three CD4 memory, two CD8 naive and one CD8 memory. Findings and limits, study-wide: Limited genetic and exposure-history diversity came from having few donors.

CDR3 size: 14 residues. Germline V gene sequence: CDR1 SEHNR, CDR2 FQNEAQ (reference sequence). V shed 4 bases and J shed 5 bases, with 11 bases lying between them. With respect to this clone: What it binds is not known.

Method: immunoSEQ multiplex PCR; TCRdb's copy keeps in-frame clones and lacks some. Of more than 400,000 clones in the sample, 95% to 97% were seen once. V usage is TRBV7-9 and J usage is TRBJ2-2, with D tentatively TRBD1 (5 bases). Material: naive CD4+ T cells sorted from blood. The subset here: CD45RA+ positively selected. This TCR was recovered from a woman in her thirties in good health. The DNA for the CDR3 is TGTGCCAGCAGCTCAGGGCGAGAGACCGGGGAGCTGTTTTTT. Its translation is CASSSGRETGELFF.